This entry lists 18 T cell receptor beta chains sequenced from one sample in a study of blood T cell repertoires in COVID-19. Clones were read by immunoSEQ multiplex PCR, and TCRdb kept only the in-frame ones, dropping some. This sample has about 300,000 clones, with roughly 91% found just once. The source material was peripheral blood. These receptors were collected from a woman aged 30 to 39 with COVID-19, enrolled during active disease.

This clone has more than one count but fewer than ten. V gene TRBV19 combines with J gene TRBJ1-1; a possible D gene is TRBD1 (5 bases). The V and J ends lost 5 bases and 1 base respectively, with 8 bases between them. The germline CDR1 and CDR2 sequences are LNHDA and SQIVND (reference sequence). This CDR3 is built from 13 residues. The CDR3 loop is CASSPGGNTEAFF. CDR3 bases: TGTGCCAGTAGTCCCGGGGGGAACACTGAAGCTTTCTTT.

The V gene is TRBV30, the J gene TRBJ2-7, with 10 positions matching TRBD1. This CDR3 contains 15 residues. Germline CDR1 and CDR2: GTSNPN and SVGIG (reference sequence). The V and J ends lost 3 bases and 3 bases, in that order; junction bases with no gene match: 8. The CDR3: CAWSGRTGGFYEQYF. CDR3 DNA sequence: TGTGCCTGGAGCGGGAGGACAGGGGGTTTCTACGAGCAGTACTTC.

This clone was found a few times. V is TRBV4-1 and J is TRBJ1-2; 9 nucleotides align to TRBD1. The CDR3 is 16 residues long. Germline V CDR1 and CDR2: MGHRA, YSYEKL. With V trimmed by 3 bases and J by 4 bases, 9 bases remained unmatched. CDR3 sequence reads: CASSQRGQGLAYGYTF. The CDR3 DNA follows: TGCGCCAGCAGCCAGCGGGGACAGGGTCTGGCCTATGGCTACACCTTC.

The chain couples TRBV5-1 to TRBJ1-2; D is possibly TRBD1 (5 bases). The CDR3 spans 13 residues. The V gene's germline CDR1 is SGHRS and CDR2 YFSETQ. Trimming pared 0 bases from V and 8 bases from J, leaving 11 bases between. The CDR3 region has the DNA TGCGCCAGCAGCTTGGTCTTGGGGCAAGGCTACACCTTC. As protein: CASSLVLGQGYTF.

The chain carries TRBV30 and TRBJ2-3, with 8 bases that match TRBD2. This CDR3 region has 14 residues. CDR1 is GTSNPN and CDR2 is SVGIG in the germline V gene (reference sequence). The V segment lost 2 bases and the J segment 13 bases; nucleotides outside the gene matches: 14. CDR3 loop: CAWSLSAGGKTKYF. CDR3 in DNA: TGTGCCTGGAGTCTCTCCGCGGGGGGCAAGACGAAGTATTTT.

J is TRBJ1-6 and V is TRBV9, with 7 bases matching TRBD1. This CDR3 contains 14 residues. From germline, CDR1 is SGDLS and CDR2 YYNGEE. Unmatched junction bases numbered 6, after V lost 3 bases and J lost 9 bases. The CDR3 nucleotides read TGTGCCAGCAGCGAGGGGGCAGGAGGTTCACCCCTCCACTTT. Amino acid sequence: CASSEGAGGSPLHF. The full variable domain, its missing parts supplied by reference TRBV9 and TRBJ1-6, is DSGVTQTPKHLITATGQRVTLRCSPRSGDLSVYWYQQSLDQGLQFLIQYYNGEERAKGNILERFSAQQFPDLHSELNLSSLELGDSALYFCASSEGAGGSPLHFGNGTRLTVT.

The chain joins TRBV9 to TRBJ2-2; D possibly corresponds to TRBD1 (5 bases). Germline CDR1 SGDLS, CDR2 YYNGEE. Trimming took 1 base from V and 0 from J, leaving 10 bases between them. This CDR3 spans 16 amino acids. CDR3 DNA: TGTGCCAGCAGCGTAAAGGGGCACGCGAACACCGGGGAGCTGTTTTTT. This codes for CASSVKGHANTGELFF.

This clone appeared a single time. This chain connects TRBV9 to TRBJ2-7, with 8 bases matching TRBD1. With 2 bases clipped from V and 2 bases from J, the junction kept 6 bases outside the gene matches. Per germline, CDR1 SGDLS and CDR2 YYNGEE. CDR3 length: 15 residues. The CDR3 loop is CASSVGQDSTYEQYF. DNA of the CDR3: TGTGCCAGCAGCGTGGGACAGGACTCCACCTACGAGCAGTACTTC.

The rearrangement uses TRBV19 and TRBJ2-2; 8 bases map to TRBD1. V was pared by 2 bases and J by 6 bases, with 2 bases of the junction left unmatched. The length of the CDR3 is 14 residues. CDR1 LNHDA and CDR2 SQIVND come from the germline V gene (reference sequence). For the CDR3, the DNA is TGTGCCAGTAGTATATGGACAGGGCCCGGGGAGCTGTTTTTT. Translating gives CASSIWTGPGELFF.

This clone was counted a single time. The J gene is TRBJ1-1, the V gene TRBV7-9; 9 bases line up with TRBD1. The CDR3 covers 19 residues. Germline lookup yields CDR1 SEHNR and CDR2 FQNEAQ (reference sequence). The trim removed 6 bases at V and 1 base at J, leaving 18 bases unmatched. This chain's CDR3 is CASRRPSPGTGYENTEAFF. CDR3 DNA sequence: TGTGCCAGCAGGCGACCTTCCCCAGGGACAGGGTACGAGAACACTGAAGCTTTCTTT.

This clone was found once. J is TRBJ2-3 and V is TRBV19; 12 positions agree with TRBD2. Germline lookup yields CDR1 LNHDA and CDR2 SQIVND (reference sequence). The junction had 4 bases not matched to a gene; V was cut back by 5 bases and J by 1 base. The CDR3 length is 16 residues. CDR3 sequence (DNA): TGTGCCAGTAGTTCGAGACTAGCGGGGGGCACAGATACGCAGTATTTT. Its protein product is CASSSRLAGGTDTQYF.

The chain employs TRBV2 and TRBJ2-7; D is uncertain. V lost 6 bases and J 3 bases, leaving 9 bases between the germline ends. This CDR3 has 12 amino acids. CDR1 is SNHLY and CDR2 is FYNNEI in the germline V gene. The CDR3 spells CASRGDNYEQYF. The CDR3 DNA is TGTGCCAGCAGAGGAGATAACTACGAGCAGTACTTC.

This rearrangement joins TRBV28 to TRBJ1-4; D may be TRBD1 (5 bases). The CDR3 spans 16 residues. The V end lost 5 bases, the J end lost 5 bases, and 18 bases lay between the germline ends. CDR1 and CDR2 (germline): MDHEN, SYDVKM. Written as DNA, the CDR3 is TGTGCCAGCAGTCAAAATGGGGCTGGTCAGAATGAAAAACTGTTTTTT. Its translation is CASSQNGAGQNEKLFF.

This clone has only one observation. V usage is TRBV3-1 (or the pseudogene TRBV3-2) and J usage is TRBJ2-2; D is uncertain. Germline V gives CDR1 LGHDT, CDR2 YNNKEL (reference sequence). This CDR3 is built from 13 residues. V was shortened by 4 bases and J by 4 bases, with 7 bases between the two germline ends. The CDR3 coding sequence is TGTGCCAGCAGCCCATACACCACCGGGGAGCTGTTTTTT. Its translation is CASSPYTTGELFF.

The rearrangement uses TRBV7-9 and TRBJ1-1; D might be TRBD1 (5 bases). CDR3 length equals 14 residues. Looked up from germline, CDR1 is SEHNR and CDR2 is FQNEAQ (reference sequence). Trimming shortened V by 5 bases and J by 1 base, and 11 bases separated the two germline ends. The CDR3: CASSARAQNTEAFF. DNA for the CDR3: TGTGCCAGCAGCGCCAGGGCCCAGAACACTGAAGCTTTCTTT.

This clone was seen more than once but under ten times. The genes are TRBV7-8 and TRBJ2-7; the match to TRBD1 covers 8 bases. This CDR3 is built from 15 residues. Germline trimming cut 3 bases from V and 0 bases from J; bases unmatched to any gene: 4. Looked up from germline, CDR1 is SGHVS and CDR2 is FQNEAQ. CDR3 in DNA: TGTGCCAGCAGCTTTCTTGGACAGGGCTCCTACGAGCAGTACGTC. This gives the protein CASSFLGQGSYEQYV.

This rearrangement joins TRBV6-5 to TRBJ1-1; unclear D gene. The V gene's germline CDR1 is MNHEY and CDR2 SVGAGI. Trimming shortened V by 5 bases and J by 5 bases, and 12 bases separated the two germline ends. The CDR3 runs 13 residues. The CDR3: CASSQFSETEAFF. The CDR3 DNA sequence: TGTGCCAGCAGTCAGTTTAGCGAGACTGAAGCTTTCTTT.

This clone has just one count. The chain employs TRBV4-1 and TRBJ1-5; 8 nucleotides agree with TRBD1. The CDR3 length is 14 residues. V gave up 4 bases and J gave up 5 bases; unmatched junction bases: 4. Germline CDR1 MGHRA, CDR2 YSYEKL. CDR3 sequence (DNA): TGCGCCAGCAGCCTCGGACAGGGAGATCAGCCCCAGCATTTT. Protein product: CASSLGQGDQPQHF.